This TCR beta chain was observed in a study of OX40 agonist ivuxolimab in advanced cancers. Study-wide context: Patients received intravenous ivuxolimab every 2 weeks at 0.01 to 10 mg/kg. Enrolled patients in dose escalation had cancers that were hepatocellular carcinoma, melanoma, renal cell or head and neck cancer. Notes on the study in general: Both blood CD4+ and CD8+ T cells showed clonal growth by week 6 at 0.1 to 3.0 mg/kg.

Repertoires were generated with immunoSEQ multiplex PCR, while TCRdb's copy carries only in-frame clones and drops some. Of 90,000 to 100,000 clones listed, around 85% are singletons. As for this clone: The antigen is undetermined.

The germline gives CDR1 LGHNT, CDR2 FRNRAP. Trimming pared 6 bases from V and 12 bases from J, leaving 18 bases between. This CDR3 is 13 amino acids long. The sample was CD4+ or CD8+ T cells sorted from blood, taken in a trial of the OX40 agonist ivuxolimab. The J gene is TRBJ2-1, the V gene TRBV12-5; tentative D call: TRBD2 (5 bases). The sequence derives from an adult with an advanced solid tumor such as melanoma, head and neck, liver or kidney cancer. The chain's CDR3 is CASGAPVLTRQFF. CDR3 in DNA: TGTGCTAGTGGGGCCCCGGTTCTCACTAGGCAGTTCTTC.